This entry features one T cell receptor beta chain sequence. The antigen remains undetermined. TCRdb keeps only in-frame clones here, not all; method: immunoSEQ multiplex PCR. The profile shows 34,000 or so clones, 80% to 90% of them singletons. Trimming removed 7 bases from V and 7 bases from J, with 15 bases in between. Germline loops: CDR1 LNHDA, CDR2 SQIVND (reference sequence). The CDR3 has 13 amino acids. This sample is drawn from a study of OX40 agonist ivuxolimab in advanced cancers. Study as a whole: Those enrolled were roughly 80% male, with a mean age of around 58 years and ages from about 20 to 90.

Findings and caveats of the study: At 0.1 to 3.0 mg/kg, clonal expansion of CD4+ and CD8+ blood T cells had occurred by week 6.

Autoimmune disease history or systemic immunosuppression excluded patients. Drawing of blood for sampling happened at baseline, at cycle 4 day 1, and at cycle 7 day 1. The gene calls are TRBV19 and TRBJ2-3; D not certain. This TCR derives from an adult with an advanced solid tumor such as melanoma, head and neck, liver or kidney cancer. The sample here was CD4+ or CD8+ T cells sorted from blood, taken in a trial of the OX40 agonist ivuxolimab. Here the CDR3 DNA reads TGTGCCAGTACCGGACCCAGTCAAAATACGCAGTATTTT. As protein: CASTGPSQNTQYF.